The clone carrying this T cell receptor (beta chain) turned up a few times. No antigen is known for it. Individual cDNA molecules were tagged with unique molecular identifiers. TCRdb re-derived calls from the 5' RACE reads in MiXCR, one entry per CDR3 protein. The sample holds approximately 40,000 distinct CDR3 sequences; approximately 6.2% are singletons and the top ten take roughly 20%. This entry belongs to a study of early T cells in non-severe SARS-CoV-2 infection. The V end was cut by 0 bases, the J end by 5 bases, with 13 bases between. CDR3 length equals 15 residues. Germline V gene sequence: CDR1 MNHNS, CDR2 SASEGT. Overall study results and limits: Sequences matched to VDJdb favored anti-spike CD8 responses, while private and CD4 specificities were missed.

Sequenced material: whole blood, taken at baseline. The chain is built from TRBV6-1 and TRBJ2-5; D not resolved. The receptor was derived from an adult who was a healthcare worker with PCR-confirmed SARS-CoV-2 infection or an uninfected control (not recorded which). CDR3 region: CASSEASLDPETQYF. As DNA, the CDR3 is TGTGCCAGCAGTGAAGCGAGTCTCGACCCCGAGACCCAGTACTTC.